One sample yielded the 7 T cell receptor beta chains listed below, sequenced in a study of T cells after posttransplantation cyclophosphamide. Cyclophosphamide on days +3 and +4 followed busulfan-fludarabine conditioning and a marrow graft. TCRdb's table, derived via immunoSEQ multiplex PCR, lists solely in-frame clones and lacks some. Among 42,000 or so clones listed, roughly 91% were seen once. Source: PBMCs, taken 55 to 70 days after allogeneic stem cell transplant with posttransplant cyclophosphamide. These receptors all stem from a male patient in his sixties or seventies who received an allogeneic stem cell transplant from a related donor and was CMV-positive. Certain T cells may be donor cells from the graft.

CDR3 DNA: TGTGCCAGCAGTTCAATCACAGGGGTCACAGATACGCAGTATTTT. Residues: CASSSITGVTDTQYF. The chain uses TRBV6-5 and TRBJ2-3; 7 nucleotides line up with TRBD1. The CDR3 spans 15 residues. Germline CDR1 and CDR2: MNHEY and SVGAGI. Trimming cost V 4 bases and J 2 bases; bases outside gene matches: 6.

The chain employs TRBV6-5 and TRBJ1-5; a possible D gene is TRBD1 (6 bases). Germline-derived CDR1 and CDR2 are MNHEY and SVGAGI. V shed 10 bases and J shed 7 bases, with 20 bases lying between them. This CDR3 contains 14 residues. This chain's CDR3 is CATMDGGTGQPQHF. In DNA form, the CDR3 reads TGTGCCACTATGGATGGGGGCACTGGACAGCCCCAGCATTTT.

This rearrangement joins TRBV5-6 to TRBJ2-5, with a possible D match to TRBD2 (7 bases). The CDR3 spans 14 residues. The germline V gene encodes CDR1 SGHDT and CDR2 YYEEEE. The germline V and J ends were trimmed by 4 bases and 4 bases, with 14 bases remaining between them. In DNA form, the CDR3 reads TGTGCCAGCAGCGGGGGGGGACATATAGAGACCCAGTACTTC. Translating gives CASSGGGHIETQYF. The variable domain in full, completed from reference TRBV5-6 and TRBJ2-5, reads DAGVTQSPTHLIKTRGQQVTLRCSPKSGHDTVSWYQQALGQGPQFIFQYYEEEERQRGNFPDRFSGHQFPNYSSELNVNALLLGDSALYLCASSGGGHIETQYFGPGTRLLVL.

This rearrangement joins TRBV2 to TRBJ1-5; TRBD1 is a possible D gene (6 bases). Deletions cut 5 bases from V and 3 bases from J, with 20 bases between. The germline CDR1 and CDR2 sequences are SNHLY and FYNNEI. The CDR3 extends over 17 amino acids. CDR3 bases: TGTGCCAGCAGTCCCCGGGACACCCCGCTAATCAATCAGCCCCAGCATTTT. It encodes CASSPRDTPLINQPQHF.

The chain recombines TRBV19 with TRBJ1-5; D gene ambiguous. Trimming shortened V by 0 bases and J by 3 bases, and 12 bases separated the two germline ends. The CDR3 runs to 16 residues. Germline loops: CDR1 LNHDA, CDR2 SQIVND (reference sequence). Here the CDR3 DNA reads TGTGCCAGTAGTATAGATATCCTGAACTACAATCAGCCCCAGCATTTT. It translates to CASSIDILNYNQPQHF.

DNA of the CDR3: TGTGCCAGCAGCCAAGTTGGAGCCCCCGGGATATACTACGAGCAGTACTTC. Translated: CASSQVGAPGIYYEQYF. The chain uses TRBV4-2 and TRBJ2-7; weak D call: TRBD2 (5 bases). This CDR3 region has 17 residues. V dropped 1 base and J dropped 3 bases, with 19 bases sitting between them. Germline CDR1 LGHNA, CDR2 YNFKEQ.

The chain employs TRBV19 and TRBJ1-2, with D perhaps TRBD1 (5 bases). CDR3 length: 14 residues. Germline V CDR1 and CDR2: LNHDA, SQIVND (reference sequence). V lost 6 bases, J lost 4 bases, and 15 bases lay in between. In DNA form, the CDR3 reads TGTGCCAGTAGCACAGGCGCCTCGGGCTATGGCTACACCTTC. Residues: CASSTGASGYGYTF.